This T cell receptor beta chain was captured by sequencing in a study of CD8 T cell repertoires and HIV-1 epitope variants. Whole-study context: Separate wells received one of Twenty-five Gag or Nef variant peptides. Tested: three Gag epitope families, Nef HW9 and YT9. An uncultured baseline aliquot held 1M T cells. Enriched T cells were co-cultured with equal numbers of autologous T cell-negative antigen-presenting cells.

Of note for this clone: Its antigen is still unknown.

TCRdb's table, derived via immunoSEQ multiplex PCR, lists solely in-frame clones and lacks some. The sample consists of thousands of clones, around 65% of them appearing once. V gave up 4 bases and J gave up 0 bases; unmatched junction bases: 3. The V gene's germline CDR1 is KGHSH and CDR2 LQKENI. The CDR3 runs 15 residues. This sequence was found in a male donor with HIV. The rearrangement links TRBV18 to TRBJ1-2; 9 bases agree with TRBD1. The sequencing input was cultured CD8+ T cells derived from PBMCs. The CDR3 protein is CASSLGTGSNYGYTF. The DNA for the CDR3 is TGTGCCAGCTCACTTGGGACAGGGTCTAACTATGGCTACACCTTC.